The 23 T cell receptor beta chains given below trace back to one sample, sequenced in a study of vaccination effects on CD4 cells after COVID-19. Their antigens remain unidentified. Under the ViraFEST assay, PBMC were stimulated with viral peptide pools so that antigen-specific CD4+ T cells expanded. Sequencing was performed afterwards. When around 9 days of culture had elapsed, CD4+ T cells were isolated. The person acquired a PCR-confirmed SARS-CoV-2 infection between March and December 2020. Sequencing used immunoSEQ multiplex PCR; TCRdb keeps in-frame clones, though not all of them. Here the sample spans tens of thousands of clones, around 72% being singletons. The sequenced sample was CD4+ T cells from PBMCs cultured with HCoV-NL63 spike peptides, obtained before COVID-19 vaccination. These receptor sequences come from a human donor who had a prior SARS-CoV-2 infection.

The chain combines TRBV2 with TRBJ2-1; no clear D gene. This CDR3 contains 15 residues. The germline gives CDR1 SNHLY, CDR2 FYNNEI. The ends were cut back, 10 bases at V and 2 bases at J, with 18 bases in the middle. The CDR3 sequence: CATTRETAAYNEQFF. As DNA, the CDR3 is TGTGCCACCACGAGAGAAACAGCAGCCTACAATGAGCAGTTCTTC.

This clone was detected once. The J gene is TRBJ2-7, the V gene TRBV7-2; 11 bases map to TRBD2. Germline V gene data show CDR1 as SGHTA and CDR2 as FQGNSA. The CDR3 runs 17 residues. V shed 8 bases, J shed 2 bases, and the junction held 14 bases outside the gene matches. The CDR3 region is CASAQRGTSGGTYEQYF. The CDR3 DNA is TGTGCCAGCGCCCAAAGGGGTACTAGCGGGGGCACCTACGAGCAGTACTTC.

CDR3 in amino acids: CSASQGDEKLFF. CDR3 in DNA: TGCAGTGCTAGTCAGGGGGATGAAAAACTGTTTTTT. The chain links TRBV20-1 to TRBJ1-4, with 7 bases fitting TRBD1. The CDR3 contains 12 residues. Germline V gives CDR1 DFQATT, CDR2 SNEGSKA (reference sequence). V shed 3 bases and J 6 bases; nucleotides not matched to a gene: 1.

The chain recombines TRBV5-1 with TRBJ1-1, with no clear D. V was clipped by 4 bases and J by 3 bases, with 13 bases between them. Germline lookup yields CDR1 SGHRS and CDR2 YFSETQ. CDR3 length equals 14 residues. The CDR3 protein is CASSQGTRDTEAFF. DNA for the CDR3: TGCGCCAGCAGCCAAGGTACACGAGACACTGAAGCTTTCTTT.

The chain has TRBV3-1 (or the pseudogene TRBV3-2) and TRBJ1-2, with D hard to call. This CDR3 has 17 residues. Germline V lookup: CDR1 LGHDT, CDR2 YNNKEL (reference sequence). The ends were cut back, 4 bases at V and 1 base at J, with 19 bases in the middle. CDR3 loop: CASSPLWTGDHNYGYTF. The DNA for the CDR3 is TGTGCCAGCAGCCCGCTCTGGACCGGAGATCATAACTATGGCTACACCTTC.

This clone was found a few times. The V and J genes are TRBV19 and TRBJ1-6; no clear D gene. This CDR3 is 12 amino acids long. CDR1 is LNHDA and CDR2 is SQIVND in the germline V gene (reference sequence). The V and J ends lost 8 bases and 3 bases respectively, with 5 bases between them. CDR3 in DNA: TGTGCCAGTGACAACTATAATTCACCCCTCCACTTT. Its translation is CASDNYNSPLHF.

This sequence joins TRBV5-1 and TRBJ2-2; D uncertain. The CDR3 contains 13 residues. V shed 4 bases and J shed 3 bases, with 7 bases lying between them. The germline CDR1 and CDR2 sequences are SGHRS and YFSETQ. In nucleotides, the CDR3 is TGCGCCAGCAGCCCCAGTGACACCGGGGAGCTGTTTTTT. Translating it yields CASSPSDTGELFF.

The CDR3 DNA follows: TGTGCCAGCACCCCCCCTGGGACAGGGGGAGGAAGGAGCTACACCTTC. It is translated as CASTPPGTGGGRSYTF. The chain employs TRBV7-9 and TRBJ1-2; TRBD1 matches at 11 bases. This CDR3 spans 16 amino acids. Germline assignment: CDR1 SEHNR and CDR2 FQNEAQ (reference sequence). J gave up 9 bases and V 7 bases, and 16 bases lay outside the gene matches.

The chain couples TRBV4-1 to TRBJ2-3, with D possibly being TRBD1 (5 bases). Germline V gene sequence: CDR1 MGHRA, CDR2 YSYEKL. V was trimmed by 0 bases and J by 10 bases, leaving 11 bases between them. CDR3 length: 13 residues. The CDR3 loop reads CASSQDRQSAQYF. CDR3 nucleotide sequence: TGCGCCAGCAGCCAAGATAGACAGAGTGCGCAGTATTTT.

This chain links TRBV11-2 with TRBJ2-7; D possibly corresponds to TRBD2 (5 bases). V dropped 3 bases and J dropped 11 bases, with 20 bases sitting between them. The germline gives CDR1 SGHAT, CDR2 FQNNGV. The CDR3 consists of 14 residues. CDR3 loop: CASSFSRRPPAKYF. The CDR3 DNA reads TGTGCCAGCAGCTTCTCCCGGAGGCCCCCCGCTAAGTACTTC.

This clone was detected a few times. The rearrangement links TRBV4-1 to TRBJ1-2, with TRBD1 identical over 8 bases. The CDR3 length is 15 residues. Germline V gives CDR1 MGHRA, CDR2 YSYEKL. V was clipped by 4 bases and J by 12 bases; unmatched bases: 16. CDR3: CASSRLQGDKRFHTF. In nucleotides, the CDR3 is TGCGCCAGCAGCCGGCTACAGGGGGATAAGAGGTTTCACACCTTC.

This clone turned up a few times. The rearrangement links TRBV24-1 to TRBJ2-1; tentatively, D is TRBD2 (6 bases). This CDR3 has 15 amino acids. V lost 4 bases, J lost 5 bases, and 14 bases lay in between. The V gene's germline CDR1 is KGHDR and CDR2 SFDVKD. The CDR3 loop is CATSDPGTRNNEQFF. CDR3 sequence (DNA): TGTGCCACCAGTGACCCCGGGACTCGCAACAATGAGCAGTTCTTC.

The chain has TRBV18 and TRBJ2-1, with 9 bases that match TRBD2. There are 15 residues in the CDR3. Germline V CDR1 and CDR2: KGHSH, LQKENI. The V gene end was trimmed by 5 bases and the J gene end by 3 bases; junction bases not matched to a gene: 5. CDR3 in DNA: TGTGCCAGCTCAGTTTCGACTAGCGGCTACAATGAGCAGTTCTTC. The encoded protein is CASSVSTSGYNEQFF.

The J gene is TRBJ2-3, the V gene TRBV5-1, with 16 positions matching TRBD2. The CDR3 has 17 residues. V shed 4 bases and J 5 bases; nucleotides not matched to a gene: 7. Looked up from germline, CDR1 is SGHRS and CDR2 is YFSETQ. In nucleotides, the CDR3 is TGCGCCAGCAGCCGGGGACTAGCGGGGGGGTTTCTAGATACGCAGTATTTT. Translation gives CASSRGLAGGFLDTQYF.

This clone appeared a few times. The chain is built from TRBV5-1 and TRBJ2-1; TRBD2 matches at 9 bases. Germline CDR1 and CDR2: SGHRS and YFSETQ. After removal of 3 bases from V and 5 bases from J, the junction contained 6 bases not matched to a gene. CDR3 length: 15 amino acids. The CDR3 reads CASSSGTSFHNEQFF. The CDR3 DNA reads TGCGCCAGCAGCTCCGGGACTAGCTTCCACAATGAGCAGTTCTTC.

The genes are TRBV3-1 (or the pseudogene TRBV3-2) and TRBJ2-7, with 10 bases fitting TRBD2. The CDR3 spans 17 residues. Trimming at V came to 3 bases and at J to 2 bases, leaving 10 bases not matched to a gene. The germline CDR1 and CDR2 sequences are LGHDT and YNNKEL (reference sequence). The CDR3 protein is CASSHPYSGRRTYEQYF. The CDR3 bases are TGTGCCAGCAGCCATCCCTATAGCGGGAGGAGGACCTACGAGCAGTACTTC.

This chain joins TRBV11-2 and TRBJ2-3, with 8 bases that match TRBD2. V dropped 4 bases and J dropped 2; count of bases not matched to a gene: 8. The CDR3 consists of 16 residues. The V gene's germline CDR1 is SGHAT and CDR2 FQNNGV. CDR3 protein: CASSSLAGHTTDTQYF. DNA of the CDR3: TGTGCCAGCAGCTCCTTAGCGGGGCACACCACAGATACGCAGTATTTT.

This chain joins TRBV5-6 and TRBJ1-2; TRBD1 agrees at 7 bases. Trimming took 4 bases from V and 3 from J; bases not matched to a gene: 3. The CDR3 loop spans 13 amino acids. Germline CDR1 is SGHDT and CDR2 is YYEEEE. Written as DNA, the CDR3 is TGTGCCAGCAGCCAAGACAGGGACTATGGCTACACCTTC. This codes for CASSQDRDYGYTF.

This chain links TRBV9 with TRBJ2-4, with 13 bases aligning to TRBD2. The CDR3 extends over 19 amino acids. The germline V gene encodes CDR1 SGDLS and CDR2 YYNGEE. V trimming: 4 bases; J trimming: 0 bases; junction bases outside the gene matches: 10. The CDR3 spells CASSKPGLAGFLAKNIQYF. The CDR3 DNA reads as TGTGCCAGCAGCAAACCGGGACTAGCGGGGTTTCTAGCCAAAAACATTCAGTACTTC.

The chain recombines TRBV7-2 with TRBJ2-2; D not certain. Germline CDR1 and CDR2: SGHTA and FQGNSA. Trimming took off 6 bases at V and 3 bases at J, with 11 bases between the two ends. This CDR3 comprises 14 residues. The CDR3 region is CASRPLGDTGELFF. The CDR3 coding sequence is TGTGCCAGCAGGCCTCTTGGGGACACCGGGGAGCTGTTTTTT. Full variable domain (remainder filled in from reference TRBV7-2 and TRBJ2-2): GAGVSQSPSNKVTEKGKDVELRCDPISGHTALYWYRQSLGQGLEFLIYFQGNSAPDKSGLPSDRFSAERTGGSVSTLTIQRTQQEDSAVYLCASRPLGDTGELFFGEGSRLTVL.

The chain joins TRBV27 to TRBJ1-4; 7 bases map to TRBD1. CDR3 size: 14 residues. Germline V gene lookup returns CDR1 MNHEY and CDR2 SMNVEV (reference sequence). Trimming at V came to 5 bases and at J to 4 bases, leaving 4 bases not matched to a gene. CDR3 amino acids: CASSIRGFNEKLFF. The CDR3 DNA reads as TGTGCCAGCAGTATCAGGGGGTTTAATGAAAAACTGTTTTTT.

This chain joins TRBV5-1 and TRBJ2-1; the match to TRBD2 covers 8 bases. The germline CDR1 and CDR2 sequences are SGHRS and YFSETQ. V lost 0 bases and J lost 4; bases outside the gene matches: 9. This CDR3 has 17 residues. DNA for the CDR3: TGCGCCAGCAGCTTGGCCCCCGGTCGCGGGAGGTACAATGAGCAGTTCTTC. This codes for CASSLAPGRGRYNEQFF.

The rearrangement joins TRBV6-1 to TRBJ1-2, with TRBD1 matching 10 bases. Germline values: CDR1 MNHNS, CDR2 SASEGT. This CDR3 is built from 16 residues. V lost 4 bases and J lost 3; bases outside the gene matches: 8. The CDR3 DNA reads TGTGCCAGCAGTGTCGGGACAGGGGAACTGGACTATGGCTACACCTTC. It encodes CASSVGTGELDYGYTF.